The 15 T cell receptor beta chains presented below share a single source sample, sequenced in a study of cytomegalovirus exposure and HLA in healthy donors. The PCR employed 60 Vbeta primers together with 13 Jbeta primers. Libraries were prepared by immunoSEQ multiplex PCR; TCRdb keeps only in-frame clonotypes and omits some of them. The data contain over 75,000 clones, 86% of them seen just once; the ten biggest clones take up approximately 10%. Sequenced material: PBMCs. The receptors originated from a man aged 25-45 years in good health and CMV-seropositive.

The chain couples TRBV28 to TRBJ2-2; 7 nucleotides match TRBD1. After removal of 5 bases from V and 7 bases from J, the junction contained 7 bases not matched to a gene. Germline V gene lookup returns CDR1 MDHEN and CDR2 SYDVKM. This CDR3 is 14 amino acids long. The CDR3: CASSGSYRGGELFF. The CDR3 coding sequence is TGTGCCAGCAGTGGAAGCTACAGGGGCGGGGAGCTGTTTTTT.

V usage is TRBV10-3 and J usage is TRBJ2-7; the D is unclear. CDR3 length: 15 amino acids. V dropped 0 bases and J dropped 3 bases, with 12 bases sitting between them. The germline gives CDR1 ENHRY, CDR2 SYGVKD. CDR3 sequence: CAISESEAEYYEQYF. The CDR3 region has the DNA TGTGCCATCAGTGAGTCTGAGGCAGAATACTACGAGCAGTACTTC.

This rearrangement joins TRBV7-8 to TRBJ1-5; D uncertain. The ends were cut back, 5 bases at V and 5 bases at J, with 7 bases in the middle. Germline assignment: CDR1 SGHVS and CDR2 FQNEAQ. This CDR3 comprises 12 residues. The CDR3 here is CASSQVDQPQHF. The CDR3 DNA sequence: TGTGCCAGCAGCCAGGTCGATCAGCCCCAGCATTTT.

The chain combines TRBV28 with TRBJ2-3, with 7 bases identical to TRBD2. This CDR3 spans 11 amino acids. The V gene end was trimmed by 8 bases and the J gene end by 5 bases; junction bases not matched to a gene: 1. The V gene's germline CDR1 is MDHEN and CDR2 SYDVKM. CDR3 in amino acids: CASGLVDTQYF. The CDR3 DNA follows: TGTGCCAGCGGACTAGTAGATACGCAGTATTTT.

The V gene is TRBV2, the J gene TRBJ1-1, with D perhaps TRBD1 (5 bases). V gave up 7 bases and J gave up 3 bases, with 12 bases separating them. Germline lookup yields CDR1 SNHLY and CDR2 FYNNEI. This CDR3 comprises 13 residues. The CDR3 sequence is CASILRGDTEAFF. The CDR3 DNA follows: TGTGCCAGCATCCTCCGGGGGGACACTGAAGCTTTCTTT. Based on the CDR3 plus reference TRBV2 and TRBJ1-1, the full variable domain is EPEVTQTPSHQVTQMGQEVILRCVPISNHLYFYWYRQILGQKVEFLVSFYNNEISEKSEIFDDQFSVERPDGSNFTLKIRSTKLEDSAMYFCASILRGDTEAFFGQGTRLTVV.

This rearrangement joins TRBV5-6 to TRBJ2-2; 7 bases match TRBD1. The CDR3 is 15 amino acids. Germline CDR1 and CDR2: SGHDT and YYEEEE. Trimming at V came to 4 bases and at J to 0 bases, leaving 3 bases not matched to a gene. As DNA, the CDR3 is TGTGCCAGCAGCCCGACAGGGCCGAACACCGGGGAGCTGTTTTTT. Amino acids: CASSPTGPNTGELFF.

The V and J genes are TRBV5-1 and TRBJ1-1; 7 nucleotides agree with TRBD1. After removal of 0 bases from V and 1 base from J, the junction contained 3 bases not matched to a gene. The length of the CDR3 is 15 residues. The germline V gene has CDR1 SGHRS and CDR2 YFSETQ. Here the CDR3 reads CASSLARDRNTEAFF. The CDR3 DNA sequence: TGCGCCAGCAGCTTGGCTCGGGACAGGAACACTGAAGCTTTCTTT.

Here the CDR3 DNA reads TGTGCCAGCAGCTTAGCGGGACAGTACAATGAGCAGTTCTTC. It specifies CASSLAGQYNEQFF. This chain connects TRBV7-9 to TRBJ2-1; 7 nucleotides agree with TRBD1. Germline CDR1 is SEHNR and CDR2 is FQNEAQ (reference sequence). The CDR3 totals 14 residues. V trimming: 0 bases; J trimming: 4 bases; junction bases outside the gene matches: 0. Full variable domain (missing parts from reference TRBV7-9 and TRBJ2-1): DTGVSQNPRHKITKRGQNVTFRCDPISEHNRLYWYRQTLGQGPEFLTYFQNEAQLEKSRLLSDRFSAERPKGSFSTLEIQRTEQGDSAMYLCASSLAGQYNEQFFGPGTRLTVL.

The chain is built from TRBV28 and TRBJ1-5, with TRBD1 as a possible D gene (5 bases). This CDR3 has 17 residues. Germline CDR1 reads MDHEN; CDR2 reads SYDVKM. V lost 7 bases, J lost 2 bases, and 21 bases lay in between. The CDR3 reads CASTGRRARDGNQPQHF. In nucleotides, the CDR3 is TGTGCCAGCACGGGGAGGAGGGCCCGGGACGGCAATCAGCCCCAGCATTTT.

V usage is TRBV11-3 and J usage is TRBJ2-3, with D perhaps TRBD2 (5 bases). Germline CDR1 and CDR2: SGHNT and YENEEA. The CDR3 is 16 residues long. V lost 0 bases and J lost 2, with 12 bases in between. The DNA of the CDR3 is TGTGCCAGCAGCTTAGACGCCCCCGGGGTCACAGATACGCAGTATTTT. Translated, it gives CASSLDAPGVTDTQYF.

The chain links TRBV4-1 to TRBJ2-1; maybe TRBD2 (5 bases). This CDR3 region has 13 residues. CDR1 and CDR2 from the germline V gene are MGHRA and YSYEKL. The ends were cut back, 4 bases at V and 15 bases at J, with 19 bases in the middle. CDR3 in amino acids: CASSLVPGEKGFF. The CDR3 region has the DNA TGCGCCAGCAGCCTCGTGCCCGGGGAGAAGGGGTTCTTC.

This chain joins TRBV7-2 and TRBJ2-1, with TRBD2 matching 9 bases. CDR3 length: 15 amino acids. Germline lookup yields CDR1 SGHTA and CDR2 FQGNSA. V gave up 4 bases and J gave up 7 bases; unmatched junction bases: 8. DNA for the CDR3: TGTGCCAGCAGCTGGGTTGCGGGGGGGGAGAATGAGCAGTTCTTC. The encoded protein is CASSWVAGGENEQFF.

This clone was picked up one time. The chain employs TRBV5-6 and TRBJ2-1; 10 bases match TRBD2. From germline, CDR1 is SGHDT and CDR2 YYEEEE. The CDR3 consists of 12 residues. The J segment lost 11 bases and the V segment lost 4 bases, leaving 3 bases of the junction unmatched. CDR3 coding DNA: TGTGCCAGCAGCACTAGCGGGATGCAGCAGTTCTTC. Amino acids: CASSTSGMQQFF.

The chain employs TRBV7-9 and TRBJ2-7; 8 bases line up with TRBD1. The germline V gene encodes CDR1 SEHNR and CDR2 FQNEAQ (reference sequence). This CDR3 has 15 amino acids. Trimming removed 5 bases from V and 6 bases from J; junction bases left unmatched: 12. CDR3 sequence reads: CASSQRRDRPSEQYF. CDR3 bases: TGTGCCAGCAGCCAGCGACGGGACAGGCCCAGCGAGCAGTACTTC.

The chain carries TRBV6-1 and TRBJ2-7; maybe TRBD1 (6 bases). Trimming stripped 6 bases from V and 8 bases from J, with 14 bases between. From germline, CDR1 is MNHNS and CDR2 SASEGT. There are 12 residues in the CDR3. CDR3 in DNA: TGTGCCAGCAGCATCCAGGGGCCCCAGCAGTACTTC. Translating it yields CASSIQGPQQYF.